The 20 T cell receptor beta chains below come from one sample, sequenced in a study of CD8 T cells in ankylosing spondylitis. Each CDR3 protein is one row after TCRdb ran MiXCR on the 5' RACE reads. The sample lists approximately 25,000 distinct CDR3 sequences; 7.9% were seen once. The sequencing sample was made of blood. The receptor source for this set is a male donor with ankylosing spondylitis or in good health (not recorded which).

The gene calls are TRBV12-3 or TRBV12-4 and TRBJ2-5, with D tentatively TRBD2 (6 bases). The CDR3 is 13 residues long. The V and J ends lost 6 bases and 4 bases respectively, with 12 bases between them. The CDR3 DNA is TGTGCCAGCAGCAGGGACTTCAGAGAGACCCAGTACTTC. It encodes CASSRDFRETQYF.

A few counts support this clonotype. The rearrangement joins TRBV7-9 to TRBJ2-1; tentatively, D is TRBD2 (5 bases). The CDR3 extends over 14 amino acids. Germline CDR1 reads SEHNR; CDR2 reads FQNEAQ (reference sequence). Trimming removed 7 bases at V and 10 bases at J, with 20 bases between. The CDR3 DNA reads TGTGCCAGCACCGAGGGCGGGCTAGTGTGGGAGCAGTTCTTC. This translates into CASTEGGLVWEQFF.

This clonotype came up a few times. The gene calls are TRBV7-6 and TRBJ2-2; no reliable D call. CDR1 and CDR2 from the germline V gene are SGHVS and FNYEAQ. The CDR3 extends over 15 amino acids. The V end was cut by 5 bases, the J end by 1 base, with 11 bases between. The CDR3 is CASSIARQNTGELFF. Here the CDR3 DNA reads TGTGCCAGCAGCATTGCCCGACAGAACACCGGGGAGCTGTTTTTT.

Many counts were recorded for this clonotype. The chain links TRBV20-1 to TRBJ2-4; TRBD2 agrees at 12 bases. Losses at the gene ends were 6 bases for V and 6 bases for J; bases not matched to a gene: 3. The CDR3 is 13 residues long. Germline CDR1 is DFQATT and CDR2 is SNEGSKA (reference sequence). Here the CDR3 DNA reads TGCAGTGCCAGGACTAGCGGGGCAAACATTCAGTACTTC. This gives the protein CSARTSGANIQYF.

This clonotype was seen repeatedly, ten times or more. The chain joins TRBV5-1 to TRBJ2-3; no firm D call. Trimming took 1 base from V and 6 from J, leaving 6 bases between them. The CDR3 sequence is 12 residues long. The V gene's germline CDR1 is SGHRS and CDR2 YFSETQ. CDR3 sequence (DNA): TGCGCCAGCAGCTTGAGTTATGATACGCAGTATTTT. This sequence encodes CASSLSYDTQYF.

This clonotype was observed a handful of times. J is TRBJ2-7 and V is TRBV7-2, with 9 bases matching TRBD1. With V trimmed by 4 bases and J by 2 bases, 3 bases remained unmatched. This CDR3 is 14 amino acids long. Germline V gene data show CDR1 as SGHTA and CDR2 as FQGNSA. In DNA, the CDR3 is TGTGCCAGCAGCTGGCGACAGGGGGCCTACGAGCAGTACTTC. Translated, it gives CASSWRQGAYEQYF. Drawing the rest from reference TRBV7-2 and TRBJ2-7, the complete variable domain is GAGVSQSPSNKVTEKGKDVELRCDPISGHTALYWYRQSLGQGLEFLIYFQGNSAPDKSGLPSDRFSAERTGGSVSTLTIQRTQQEDSAVYLCASSWRQGAYEQYFGPGTRLTVT.

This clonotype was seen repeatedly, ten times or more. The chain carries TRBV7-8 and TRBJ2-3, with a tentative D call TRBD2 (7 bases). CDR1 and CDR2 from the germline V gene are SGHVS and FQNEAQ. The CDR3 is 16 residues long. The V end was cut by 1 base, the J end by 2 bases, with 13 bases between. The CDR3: CASSLGWGGNTDTQYF. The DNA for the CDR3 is TGTGCCAGCAGCTTAGGCTGGGGGGGCAACACAGATACGCAGTATTTT.

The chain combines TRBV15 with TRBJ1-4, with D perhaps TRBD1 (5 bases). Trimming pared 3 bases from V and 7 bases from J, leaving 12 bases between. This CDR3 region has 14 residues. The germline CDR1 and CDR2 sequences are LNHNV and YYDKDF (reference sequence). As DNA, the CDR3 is TGTGCCACCAGCAGTGACAGAATCGTTGAAAAACTGTTTTTT. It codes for CATSSDRIVEKLFF.

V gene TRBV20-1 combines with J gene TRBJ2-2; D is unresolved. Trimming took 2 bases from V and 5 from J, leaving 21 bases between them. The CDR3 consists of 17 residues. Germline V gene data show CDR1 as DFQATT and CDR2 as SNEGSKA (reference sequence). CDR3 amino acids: CSARKNYDSTSTGELFF. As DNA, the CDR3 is TGCAGTGCTAGAAAAAACTACGATTCCACGAGTACCGGGGAGCTGTTTTTT.

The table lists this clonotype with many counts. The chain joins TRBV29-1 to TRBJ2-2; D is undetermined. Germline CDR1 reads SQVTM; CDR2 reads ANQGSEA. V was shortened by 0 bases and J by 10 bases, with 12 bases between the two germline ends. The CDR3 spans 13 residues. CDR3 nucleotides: TGCAGCGTTGAAGATCCAAGAGGCATGGAGCTGTTTTTT. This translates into CSVEDPRGMELFF.

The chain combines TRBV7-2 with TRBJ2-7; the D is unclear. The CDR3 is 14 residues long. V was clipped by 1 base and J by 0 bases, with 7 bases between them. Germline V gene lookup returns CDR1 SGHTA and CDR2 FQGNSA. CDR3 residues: CASSLGRSSYEQYV. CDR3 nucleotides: TGTGCCAGCAGCTTAGGCCGGAGCTCCTACGAGCAGTACGTC.

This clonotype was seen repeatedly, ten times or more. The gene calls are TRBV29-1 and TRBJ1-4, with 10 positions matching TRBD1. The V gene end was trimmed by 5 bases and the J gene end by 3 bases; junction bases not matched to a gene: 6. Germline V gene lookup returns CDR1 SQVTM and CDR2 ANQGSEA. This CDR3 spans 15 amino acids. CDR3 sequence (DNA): TGCAGCGTTACCGACAGGGGGCTAGCTAATGAAAAACTGTTTTTT. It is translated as CSVTDRGLANEKLFF.

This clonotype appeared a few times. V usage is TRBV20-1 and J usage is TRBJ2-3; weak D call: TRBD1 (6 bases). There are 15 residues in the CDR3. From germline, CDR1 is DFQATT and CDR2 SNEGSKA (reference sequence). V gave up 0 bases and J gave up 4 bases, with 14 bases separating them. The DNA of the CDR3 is TGCAGTGCTAGAGATCGGACAGCGCAGGCAGATACGCAGTATTTT. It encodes CSARDRTAQADTQYF.

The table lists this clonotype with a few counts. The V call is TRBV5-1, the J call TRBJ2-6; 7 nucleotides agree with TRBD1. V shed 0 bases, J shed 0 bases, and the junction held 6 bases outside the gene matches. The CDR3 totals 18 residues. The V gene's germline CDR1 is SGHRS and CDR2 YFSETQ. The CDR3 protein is CASSLVRDSSSGANVLTF. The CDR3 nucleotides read TGCGCCAGCAGCTTGGTACGGGACAGTAGCTCTGGGGCCAACGTCCTGACTTTC.

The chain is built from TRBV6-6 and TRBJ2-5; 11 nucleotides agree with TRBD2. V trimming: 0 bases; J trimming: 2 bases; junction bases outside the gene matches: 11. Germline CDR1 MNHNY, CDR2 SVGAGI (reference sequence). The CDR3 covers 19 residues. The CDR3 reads CASSYSSSGGTSGQETQYF. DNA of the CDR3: TGTGCCAGCAGTTACTCGTCTTCAGGGGGGACTAGCGGTCAAGAGACCCAGTACTTC.

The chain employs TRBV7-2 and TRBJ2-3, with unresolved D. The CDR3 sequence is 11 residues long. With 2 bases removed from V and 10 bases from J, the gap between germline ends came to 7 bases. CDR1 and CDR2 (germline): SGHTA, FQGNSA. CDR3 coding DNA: TGTGCCAGCAGCTTATGGGATGCGCAGTATTTT. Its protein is CASSLWDAQYF.

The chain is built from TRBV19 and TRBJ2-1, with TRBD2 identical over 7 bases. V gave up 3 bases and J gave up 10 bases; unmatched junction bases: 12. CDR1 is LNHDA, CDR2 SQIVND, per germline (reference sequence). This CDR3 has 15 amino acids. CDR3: CASSIYLEGTKEQFF. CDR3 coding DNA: TGTGCCAGTAGTATCTACCTGGAGGGGACTAAGGAGCAGTTCTTC. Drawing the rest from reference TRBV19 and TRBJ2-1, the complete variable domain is DGGITQSPKYLFRKEGQNVTLSCEQNLNHDAMYWYRQDPGQGLRLIYYSQIVNDFQKGDIAEGYSVSREKKESFPLTVTSAQKNPTAFYLCASSIYLEGTKEQFFGPGTRLTVL.

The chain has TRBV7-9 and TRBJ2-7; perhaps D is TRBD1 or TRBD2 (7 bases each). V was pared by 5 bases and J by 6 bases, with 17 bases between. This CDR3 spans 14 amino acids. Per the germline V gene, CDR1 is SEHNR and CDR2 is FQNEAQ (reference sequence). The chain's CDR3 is CASSPTGTTGEQYF. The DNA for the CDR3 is TGTGCCAGCAGCCCGACAGGGACTACGGGCGAGCAGTACTTC.

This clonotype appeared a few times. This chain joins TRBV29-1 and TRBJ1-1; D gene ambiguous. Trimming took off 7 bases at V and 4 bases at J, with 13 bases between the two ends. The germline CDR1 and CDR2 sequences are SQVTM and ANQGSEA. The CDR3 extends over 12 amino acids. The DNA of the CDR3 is TGCAGCGCCGAACAATCAGCCACTGAAGCTTTCTTT. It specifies CSAEQSATEAFF.

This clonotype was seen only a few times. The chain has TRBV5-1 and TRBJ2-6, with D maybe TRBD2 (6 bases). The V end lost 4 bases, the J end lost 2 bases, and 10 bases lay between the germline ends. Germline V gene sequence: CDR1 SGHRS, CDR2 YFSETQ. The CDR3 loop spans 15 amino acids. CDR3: CASSPGLTGANVLTF. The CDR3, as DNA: TGCGCCAGCAGCCCGGGACTGACTGGGGCCAACGTCCTGACTTTC. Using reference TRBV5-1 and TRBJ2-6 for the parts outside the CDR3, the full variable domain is KAGVTQTPRYLIKTRGQQVTLSCSPISGHRSVSWYQQTPGQGLQFLFEYFSETQRNKGNFPGRFSGRQFSNSRSEMNVSTLELGDSALYLCASSPGLTGANVLTFGAGSRLTVL.